Listed below are T cell receptor beta chains from one sample, sequenced in a study of blood T cell repertoires in COVID-19. TCRdb keeps only in-frame clones here, not all; method: immunoSEQ multiplex PCR. The sample lists about 80,000 clones; about nine tenths were seen once. The sample consisted of peripheral blood. The receptors here all came from a woman older than 75 with acute or convalescent COVID-19. Both conserved end residues are part of each CDR3. D genes are given only for firm matches.

>TRBD2|TRBV5-1|TRBJ2-5|15
CASSPRTSGGETQYF
>TRBD2|TRBV7-2|TRBJ2-7|15
CASSLAGGSSYEQYF
>-|TRBV5-1|TRBJ2-1|14
CASSLDASYNEQFF
>TRBD1|TRBV3-1/TRBV3-2|TRBJ1-1|14
CASSHEGANTEAFF
>-|TRBV7-6|TRBJ2-2|13
CASSAINTGELFF
>-|TRBV18|TRBJ1-3|15
CASSPSSSSGNTIYF
>-|TRBV6-4|TRBJ1-5|15
CDSRDNYFSNQPQHF
>TRBD1|TRBV6-5|TRBJ1-2|13
CASKGQGLEGYTF
>-|TRBV4-1|TRBJ2-7|16
CASSRPNQGLNYEQYF
>TRBD2|TRBV7-2|TRBJ2-1|15
CASSLFTSGYNEQFF
>TRBD2|TRBV5-6|TRBJ2-1|16
CASSPGLAGGYNEQFF
>-|TRBV24-1|TRBJ2-3|14
CATSDSGGADTQYF
>TRBD2|TRBV5-5|TRBJ2-3|18
CASSWGTSGSHSADTQYF
>TRBD1|TRBV7-3|TRBJ2-7|15
CASSLSNRGNYEQYF
>-|TRBV19|TRBJ2-3|14
CASSVQGLADTQYF
>-|TRBV29-1|TRBJ2-5|13
CSVESGPQETQYF
>TRBD1|TRBV2|TRBJ2-2|15
CASRRDRGLVGELFF
>-|TRBV9|TRBJ2-2|17
CASSVFSTGRFTGELFF
>TRBD1|TRBV7-7|TRBJ2-7|16
CASPLNAGTGEHEQYF
>-|TRBV19|TRBJ1-6|14
CASSIQDSNSPLHF
>TRBD1|TRBV19|TRBJ2-7|17
CASSMGIRQGRSYEQYF
>-|TRBV7-3|TRBJ1-1|13
CASSSSGNTEAFF
>TRBD2|TRBV5-1|TRBJ2-2|18
CASSRGLAGGPNTGELFF
>-|TRBV14|TRBJ2-1|13
CASSQDLTKEQFF
>-|TRBV19|TRBJ1-1|13
CASQRQVNTEAFF
>-|TRBV7-2|TRBJ1-2|17
CASSFALGRARRDGYTF
>-|TRBV5-4|TRBJ1-2|16
CASSLAGGSPNYGYTF
>TRBD1|TRBV7-9|TRBJ1-6|16
CASSLGHSTGGSPLHF
>-|TRBV2|TRBJ2-6|16
CASSGGLGSGANVLTF
>-|TRBV7-2|TRBJ1-1|14
CASSPTGKNTEAFF
>-|TRBV3-1/TRBV3-2|TRBJ2-1|13
CASSQKGGNEQFF
>TRBD1|TRBV14|TRBJ1-2|13
CASSSRGRNGYTF
>TRBD2|TRBV7-8|TRBJ2-2|17
CASSLTSGIANTGELFF
>-|TRBV12-5|TRBJ2-7|14
CASGPRQSSYEQYF
>-|TRBV7-9|TRBJ1-2|12
CASSFPQGGYTF
>-|TRBV29-1|TRBJ1-2|15
CSVEDRGGANYGYTF
>-|TRBV6-6|TRBJ1-1|12
CASSQQNTEAFF
>TRBD2|TRBV6-5|TRBJ2-7|14
CASSYGEGGYEQYF